These 22 T cell receptor beta chains share one sample of origin, sequenced in a study of cytomegalovirus exposure and HLA in healthy donors. PCR employed 60 Vbeta and 13 Jbeta primers. The assay was immunoSEQ multiplex PCR, and TCRdb's table has in-frame clones only and misses some. The sample holds about 110,000 clones. Specimen: PBMCs. Source of these receptors: a man over 45 in good health and CMV-seronegative.

The V and J genes are TRBV9 and TRBJ2-3, with D maybe TRBD2 (6 bases). CDR1 SGDLS and CDR2 YYNGEE come from the germline V gene. V gave up 5 bases and J gave up 1 base, with 14 bases separating them. The CDR3 runs 15 residues. The CDR3 sequence is CASRPAGLGTDTQYF. For the CDR3, the DNA is TGTGCCAGCAGACCGGCGGGGTTGGGCACAGATACGCAGTATTTT. Variable domain in full (rest from reference TRBV9 and TRBJ2-3): DSGVTQTPKHLITATGQRVTLRCSPRSGDLSVYWYQQSLDQGLQFLIQYYNGEERAKGNILERFSAQQFPDLHSELNLSSLELGDSALYFCASRPAGLGTDTQYFGPGTRLTVL.

This rearrangement joins TRBV27 to TRBJ2-7; 7 nucleotides agree with TRBD1. Trimming cost V 5 bases and J 4 bases; bases outside gene matches: 8. Germline CDR1 reads MNHEY; CDR2 reads SMNVEV (reference sequence). The CDR3 sequence is 14 residues long. CDR3 amino acids: CASSPGQANYEQYF. Here the CDR3 DNA reads TGTGCCAGCAGTCCTGGACAGGCTAATTACGAGCAGTACTTC.

The chain joins TRBV14 to TRBJ1-3, with D uncertain. Trimming pared 5 bases from V and 3 bases from J, leaving 11 bases between. Germline V gene data show CDR1 as SGHDN and CDR2 as FVKESK. This CDR3 comprises 14 residues. CDR3 in DNA: TGTGCCAGCAGCTTCGACACCAGTGGAAACACCATATATTTT. Its translation: CASSFDTSGNTIYF.

J is TRBJ1-3 and V is TRBV18; TRBD1 agrees at 9 bases. CDR3 length: 16 amino acids. Trimming at V came to 6 bases and at J to 2 bases, leaving 8 bases not matched to a gene. Germline values: CDR1 KGHSH, CDR2 LQKENI. The CDR3 loop is CASSTSGTGTGNTIYF. The DNA for the CDR3 is TGTGCCAGCTCCACAAGCGGGACAGGGACTGGAAACACCATATATTTT.

This chain joins TRBV6-5 and TRBJ1-1, with D possibly TRBD1 on 5 matching bases. The CDR3 has 12 amino acids. CDR1 and CDR2 (germline): MNHEY, SVGAGI. V lost 8 bases and J 0 bases, leaving 7 bases between the germline ends. CDR3 region: CASSTVNTEAFF. In DNA form, the CDR3 reads TGTGCCAGCTCGACAGTGAACACTGAAGCTTTCTTT.

This rearrangement joins TRBV7-2 to TRBJ1-2; TRBD1 aligns across 7 bases. The CDR3 is 15 amino acids. Trimming at V came to 4 bases and at J to 7 bases, leaving 12 bases not matched to a gene. CDR1 and CDR2 (germline): SGHTA, FQGNSA. For the CDR3, the DNA is TGTGCCAGCAGCTCATATGGGACAGCTGAAAGTGGCTACACCTTC. Translated, it gives CASSSYGTAESGYTF.

V is TRBV5-1 and J is TRBJ2-1, with D possibly matching TRBD2 (7 bases). Germline V CDR1 and CDR2: SGHRS, YFSETQ. The germline V and J ends were trimmed by 6 bases and 1 base, with 14 bases remaining between them. The CDR3 is 15 residues long. As DNA, the CDR3 is TGCGCCAGCACGGGGGGCACCTCTTCCTACAATGAGCAGTTCTTC. Translating it yields CASTGGTSSYNEQFF.

The rearrangement links TRBV19 to TRBJ2-6, with 11 bases matching TRBD1. The CDR3 has 17 residues. Germline V gene lookup returns CDR1 LNHDA and CDR2 SQIVND (reference sequence). The trim removed 5 bases at V and 2 bases at J, leaving 5 bases unmatched. The CDR3 region is CASSGTGGPPGANVLTF. The CDR3 nucleotides read TGTGCCAGTAGTGGGACAGGGGGGCCTCCTGGGGCCAACGTCCTGACTTTC.

DNA of the CDR3: TGTGCCAGCAGCACCTTCGCGGGGCCACTCCTGAACACCGGGGAGCTGTTTTTT. It specifies CASSTFAGPLLNTGELFF. This chain uses TRBV7-6 with TRBJ2-2; D possibly corresponds to TRBD2 (6 bases). Trimming removed 5 bases at V and 1 base at J, with 20 bases between. This CDR3 region has 18 residues. The germline gives CDR1 SGHVS, CDR2 FNYEAQ. Based on the CDR3 plus reference TRBV7-6 and TRBJ2-2, the full variable domain is GAGVSQSPRYKVTKRGQDVALRCDPISGHVSLYWYRQALGQGPEFLTYFNYEAQQDKSGLPNDRFSAERPEGSISTLTIQRTEQRDSAMYRCASSTFAGPLLNTGELFFGEGSRLTVL.

The genes are TRBV19 and TRBJ2-2; TRBD1 aligns across 9 bases. J lost 4 bases, V lost 5 bases, and 5 bases had no gene match. CDR1 LNHDA and CDR2 SQIVND come from the germline V gene (reference sequence). The length of the CDR3 is 15 residues. CDR3 amino acids: CASSLQGAGTGELFF. The CDR3 nucleotides are TGTGCCAGTAGTTTACAGGGGGCTGGCACCGGGGAGCTGTTTTTT.

The chain joins TRBV7-6 to TRBJ2-1; maybe TRBD1 (7 bases). The CDR3 length is 17 residues. The germline V gene encodes CDR1 SGHVS and CDR2 FNYEAQ. V was trimmed by 0 bases and J by 5 bases, leaving 17 bases between them. CDR3: CASSLALRRGRNNEQFF. CDR3 coding DNA: TGTGCCAGCAGCTTAGCGCTTAGGAGGGGGCGAAACAATGAGCAGTTCTTC. Filled out from reference TRBV7-6 and TRBJ2-1, the complete variable domain reads GAGVSQSPRYKVTKRGQDVALRCDPISGHVSLYWYRQALGQGPEFLTYFNYEAQQDKSGLPNDRFSAERPEGSISTLTIQRTEQRDSAMYRCASSLALRRGRNNEQFFGPGTRLTVL.

The genes are TRBV19 and TRBJ1-4; D is undetermined. The CDR3 runs to 16 residues. Germline CDR1 reads LNHDA; CDR2 reads SQIVND (reference sequence). Trimming cost V 4 bases and J 8 bases, with 20 bases left between them. CDR3 in amino acids: CASSSSNTARGEKLFF. DNA of the CDR3: TGTGCCAGTAGTAGTTCGAACACAGCTCGAGGGGAAAAACTGTTTTTT.

The chain links TRBV4-3 to TRBJ2-5; 9 bases map to TRBD1. Germline V gene lookup returns CDR1 LGHNA and CDR2 YSLEER. The length of the CDR3 is 15 residues. Trimming at V came to 4 bases and at J to 4 bases, leaving 7 bases not matched to a gene. This CDR3 reads CASSRTGESAETQYF. The CDR3 region has the DNA TGCGCCAGCAGCCGGACAGGGGAGAGCGCAGAGACCCAGTACTTC.

This CDR3 is CASSQDKTGTSYEQYF. The CDR3 region has the DNA TGCGCCAGCAGCCAAGACAAGACAGGGACCTCCTACGAGCAGTACTTC. The rearrangement joins TRBV4-3 to TRBJ2-7, with 7 bases aligning to TRBD1. The V and J ends lost 0 bases and 0 bases, in that order; junction bases with no gene match: 5. Per germline, CDR1 LGHNA and CDR2 YSLEER. The CDR3 runs to 16 residues.

The chain uses TRBV27 and TRBJ2-3, with TRBD1 as a possible D gene (5 bases). The V gene lost 3 bases and the J gene lost 7 bases, with 11 bases spanning the gap. Germline-derived CDR1 and CDR2 are MNHEY and SMNVEV (reference sequence). CDR3 length: 13 amino acids. The CDR3 sequence is CASSFRGSNTQYF. The CDR3 region has the DNA TGTGCCAGCAGTTTTAGGGGCAGCAATACGCAGTATTTT.

The rearrangement links TRBV6-5 to TRBJ1-2; D is uncertain. Trimming removed 0 bases from V and 0 bases from J, with 11 bases in between. The CDR3 totals 16 residues. The germline V gene encodes CDR1 MNHEY and CDR2 SVGAGI. CDR3 in amino acids: CASSYSEREANYGYTF. CDR3 DNA: TGTGCCAGCAGTTACTCGGAGCGGGAAGCTAACTATGGCTACACCTTC.

The chain recombines TRBV5-1 with TRBJ1-3; TRBD1 might be the D (6 bases). Per the germline V gene, CDR1 is SGHRS and CDR2 is YFSETQ. The CDR3 spans 15 residues. V was pared by 5 bases and J by 0 bases, with 12 bases between. The CDR3 is CASRGGADSGNTIYF. CDR3 in DNA: TGCGCCAGCAGAGGGGGGGCTGACTCTGGAAACACCATATATTTT.

The chain couples TRBV4-1 to TRBJ2-7; 10 bases map to TRBD2. Germline CDR1 and CDR2: MGHRA and YSYEKL. The V gene end was trimmed by 0 bases and the J gene end by 2 bases; junction bases not matched to a gene: 16. This CDR3 region has 20 residues. CDR3 loop: CASSQDRVWQREGNPYEQYF. The DNA of the CDR3 is TGCGCCAGCAGCCAAGACCGAGTCTGGCAGCGGGAGGGTAACCCCTACGAGCAGTACTTC.

The rearrangement links TRBV7-2 to TRBJ2-1; maybe TRBD2 (7 bases). Germline V gene sequence: CDR1 SGHTA, CDR2 FQGNSA. Trimming removed 4 bases at V and 15 bases at J, with 19 bases between. The CDR3 spans 13 residues. CDR3 bases: TGTGCCAGCAGCTCCGGGGGGCCCGGAAGACCGTTCTTC. Amino acids: CASSSGGPGRPFF.

CDR3 nucleotide sequence: TGCGCCAGCAGCCAGGCGGGGGCGGGGAACACTGAAGCTTTCTTT. Its translation is CASSQAGAGNTEAFF. The V gene is TRBV4-1, the J gene TRBJ1-1; the D gene is possibly TRBD1 (6 bases). V was trimmed by 3 bases and J by 1 base, leaving 12 bases between them. This CDR3 has 15 residues. CDR1 MGHRA and CDR2 YSYEKL come from the germline V gene.

The CDR3 coding sequence is TGCGCCAGCAGCAACCGACAGGGCGGCCCCGGGGAGCTGTTTTTT. This codes for CASSNRQGGPGELFF. V and J are TRBV5-1 and TRBJ2-2; 7 bases map to TRBD1. The junction had 9 bases not matched to a gene; V was cut back by 4 bases and J by 6 bases. Germline CDR1 reads SGHRS; CDR2 reads YFSETQ. This CDR3 spans 15 amino acids.

The V gene is TRBV4-3, the J gene TRBJ1-1, with a weak D call TRBD1 (5 bases). Germline V gives CDR1 LGHNA, CDR2 YSLEER. The V end lost 2 bases, the J end lost 11 bases, and 18 bases lay between the germline ends. CDR3 length: 14 residues. CDR3 protein: CASSQRRGGERAFF. The CDR3 DNA reads as TGCGCCAGCAGCCAACGGAGGGGAGGGGAACGGGCTTTCTTT.